The 2 T cell receptor beta chains presented below share a single source sample, sequenced in a study of blood T cells in healthy people across ages (dated by TCRdb to 2015 to 2017). The library was made by 5' RACE. Instrument used: Illumina HiSeq 2500. The second PCR ran for about 7 to 11 cycles and used a J-beta primer mix along with a sample-barcoded 5' primer. In TCRdb, the public reads were trimmed at Q25 with fastp and aligned with MiXCR, with productive beta chains retained. All rows with the same CDR3 protein become a single entry with the most common DNA and genes. For this sample the table gives approximately 810,000 distinct CDR3 sequences, of which roughly 26% were detected only once. 15% to 20% of the sample rests with the top ten. Sequencing was carried out using blood. These receptors came from an elderly woman in good health.

In regard to this clonotype: At one end the junction does not follow the germline gene, possibly because of a read error. This chain joins TRBV6-6 and TRBJ2-5, with D possibly matching TRBD1 (5 bases). This CDR3 spans 13 amino acids. Germline CDR1 and CDR2: MNHNY and SVGAGI (reference sequence). CDR3 region: CASRYLGENEQYF. The CDR3 DNA is TGTGCCAGCCGTTATCTAGGGGAAAATGAGCAGTACTTC.

The V and J genes are TRBV3-1 and TRBJ2-6, with no clear D. The CDR3 is 18 amino acids. With 4 bases removed from V and 0 bases from J, the gap between germline ends came to 16 bases. Germline values: CDR1 LGHDT, CDR2 YNNKEL (reference sequence). The CDR3: CASSPGRFFSSGANVLTF. The CDR3 region has the DNA TGTGCCAGCAGCCCCGGACGATTCTTTAGCTCTGGGGCCAACGTCCTGACTTTC.